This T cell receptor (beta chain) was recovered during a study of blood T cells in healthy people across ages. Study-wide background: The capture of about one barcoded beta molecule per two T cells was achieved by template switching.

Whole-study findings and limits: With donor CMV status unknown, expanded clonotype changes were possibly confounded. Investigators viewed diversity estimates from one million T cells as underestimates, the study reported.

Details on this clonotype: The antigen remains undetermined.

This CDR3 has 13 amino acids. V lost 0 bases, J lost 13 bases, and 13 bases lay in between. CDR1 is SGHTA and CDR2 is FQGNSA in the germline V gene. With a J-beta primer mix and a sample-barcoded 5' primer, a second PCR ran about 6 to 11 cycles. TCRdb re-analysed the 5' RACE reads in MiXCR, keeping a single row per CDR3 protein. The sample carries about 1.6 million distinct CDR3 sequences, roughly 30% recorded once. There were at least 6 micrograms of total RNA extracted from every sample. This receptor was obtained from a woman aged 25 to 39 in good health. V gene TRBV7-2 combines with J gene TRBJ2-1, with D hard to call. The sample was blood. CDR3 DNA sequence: TGTGCCAGCAGCTTAGCTGGGTCGGAGACCCAGTTCTTC. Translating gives CASSLAGSETQFF.